The 15 T cell receptor beta chains given below trace back to one sample, sequenced in a study of molecular identifiers for immune sequencing clone quantification. TCRdb independently ran MiXCR on the PCR reads; one entry per CDR3 protein. The sample contains more than 60,000 distinct CDR3 sequences, less than 20% of which appear only once. The material sequenced was naive CD8+ T cells from blood, with Jurkat cell RNA spiked in. This sample's subset: FACS-sorted CD8+CD4-CCR7+CD45RA+ naive T cells. The origin of the receptors is a human donor in good health. Some libraries in this study had Jurkat cell RNA spiked in.

Only a few counts were recorded for this clonotype. The chain couples TRBV28 to TRBJ2-7; TRBD1 might be the D (5 bases). CDR1 is MDHEN and CDR2 is SYDVKM in the germline V gene. The CDR3 totals 13 residues. V lost 3 bases, J lost 1 base, and 7 bases lay in between. CDR3 bases: TGTGCCAGCAGTTTGGACATTTCCTACGAGCAGTACTTC. As protein: CASSLDISYEQYF. Based on the CDR3 plus reference TRBV28 and TRBJ2-7, the full variable domain is DVKVTQSSRYLVKRTGEKVFLECVQDMDHENMFWYRQDPGLGLRLIYFSYDVKMKEKGDIPEGYSVSREKKERFSLILESASTNQTSMYLCASSLDISYEQYFGPGTRLTVT.

On this clonotype: A read error may explain this, as a much larger clone is one base away. CDR3 in DNA: TGTGCCAGCAACCCAAAAACTACGAGCACAGATACGCAGTATTTT. Translating it yields CASNPKTTSTDTQYF. The chain employs TRBV9 and TRBJ2-3; D is unclear. The germline V gene encodes CDR1 SGDLS and CDR2 YYNGEE. The CDR3 covers 15 residues. The V and J ends lost 6 bases and 0 bases respectively, with 14 bases between them.

At least ten counts were recorded for this clonotype. The chain links TRBV20-1 to TRBJ2-1; the match to TRBD2 covers 8 bases. Germline V CDR1 and CDR2: DFQATT, SNEGSKA (reference sequence). Trimming cost V 0 bases and J 2 bases; bases outside gene matches: 3. The CDR3 consists of 15 residues. The CDR3 reads CSARDPGLAYNEQFF. In DNA, the CDR3 is TGCAGTGCTAGAGATCCGGGACTAGCCTACAATGAGCAGTTCTTC.

This clonotype was recorded at least ten times. The chain links TRBV5-6 to TRBJ1-1; TRBD1 matches 8 bases. With V trimmed by 1 base and J by 6 bases, 5 bases remained unmatched. CDR3 length: 14 residues. Germline V gene data show CDR1 as SGHDT and CDR2 as YYEEEE. CDR3 sequence reads: CASSLRQGWPEAFF. The DNA for the CDR3 is TGTGCCAGCAGCTTGCGACAGGGGTGGCCTGAAGCTTTCTTT.

In regard to this clonotype: Possible read error: a much larger clone is one base away. The chain employs TRBV6-5 and TRBJ1-5; D gene ambiguous. CDR3 size: 13 residues. Trimming shortened V by 4 bases and J by 6 bases, and 10 bases separated the two germline ends. The germline gives CDR1 MNHEY, CDR2 SVGAGI. The CDR3 region has the DNA TGTGCCAGCAGTTTACGGGGAACTCAGCCCCAGCATTTT. Its translation: CASSLRGTQPQHF.

This clonotype has a count of ten or more. The chain links TRBV11-2 to TRBJ1-5; 8 nucleotides align to TRBD1. Germline V gives CDR1 SGHAT, CDR2 FQNNGV. The junction had 5 bases not matched to a gene; V was cut back by 5 bases and J by 2 bases. The CDR3 runs 15 residues. CDR3 DNA sequence: TGTGCCAGCAGCGAAGGACAGGGTGGCAATCAGCCCCAGCATTTT. Its protein is CASSEGQGGNQPQHF.

Of note for this clonotype: Germline is not matched at one junction end, which may reflect a read error. The J gene is TRBJ2-3, the V gene TRBV7-9; D tentatively fits TRBD1 or TRBD2 (5 bases each). The germline V gene has CDR1 SEHNR and CDR2 FQNEAQ (reference sequence). This CDR3 comprises 14 residues. CDR3 region: CANSLPRGAHTQYF. CDR3 in DNA: TGTGCCAACAGCCTTCCCCGAGGGGCTCATACGCAGTATTTT.

This clonotype has at least ten counts. The V call is TRBV28, the J call TRBJ2-1; no definite D call. Germline assignment: CDR1 MDHEN and CDR2 SYDVKM. The CDR3 runs 14 residues. Trimming stripped 5 bases from V and 2 bases from J, with 10 bases between. CDR3 sequence (DNA): TGTGCCAGCAGTCCCCCGGCGGCCTACAATGAGCAGTTCTTC. It is translated as CASSPPAAYNEQFF.

Notes on this clonotype: This may arise from a read error, as a much more abundant clone is one base away. This rearrangement joins TRBV4-3 to TRBJ2-3; D is unresolved. Germline V CDR1 and CDR2: LGHNA, YSLEER. This CDR3 is built from 14 residues. The V and J ends lost 8 bases and 3 bases respectively, with 15 bases between them. Written as DNA, the CDR3 is TGCGCCAGCGGCCGGAATAGTTTTACAGATACGCAGTATTTT. It translates to CASGRNSFTDTQYF.

This clonotype was found many times. The chain is built from TRBV27 and TRBJ2-7, with 7 bases fitting TRBD1. With V trimmed by 4 bases and J by 2 bases, 5 bases remained unmatched. The germline gives CDR1 MNHEY, CDR2 SMNVEV (reference sequence). The CDR3 loop spans 14 amino acids. The chain's CDR3 is CASSSRGQPYEQYF. The CDR3 DNA reads as TGTGCCAGCAGTTCCCGGGGACAGCCCTACGAGCAGTACTTC.

This clonotype was recorded at least ten times. The chain combines TRBV10-3 with TRBJ1-1; the D gene is possibly TRBD1 (5 bases). There are 13 residues in the CDR3. The V and J ends lost 1 base and 11 bases respectively, with 14 bases between them. The V gene's germline CDR1 is ENHRY and CDR2 SYGVKD. CDR3 protein: CAISELGGSEAFF. DNA for the CDR3: TGTGCCATCAGTGAGTTGGGGGGGAGCGAGGCTTTCTTT.

The sample holds many counts of this clonotype. The rearrangement joins TRBV7-2 to TRBJ1-5; no firm D call. Per germline, CDR1 SGHTA and CDR2 FQGNSA. CDR3 length equals 15 residues. V dropped 4 bases and J dropped 1 base, with 11 bases sitting between them. The CDR3: CASSYLAASNQPQHF. CDR3 in DNA: TGTGCCAGCAGCTATCTCGCAGCCAGCAATCAGCCCCAGCATTTT.

Turning to this clonotype: It may be a read error: a sequence one base away is much more abundant. Without the conserved terminal phenylalanine or tryptophan, this CDR3 likely stems from a read error. This chain uses TRBV3-1 with TRBJ1-1, with no clear D. This CDR3 region has 15 residues. Germline CDR1 reads LGHDT; CDR2 reads YNNKEL (reference sequence). Trimming took 3 bases from V and 6 from J, leaving 17 bases between them. CDR3 bases: TGTGCCAGCAGCCAGCTTGCCCTTGGGCGTTCTGAAGCTTTCCTT. It specifies CASSQLALGRSEAFL.

This CDR3 reads CASSFPIVRYNEQFF. The CDR3 DNA reads as TGTGCCAGCAGTTTCCCGATCGTGCGCTACAATGAGCAGTTCTTC. The chain is built from TRBV28 and TRBJ2-1; D is uncertain. The CDR3 sequence is 15 residues long. Germline CDR1 reads MDHEN; CDR2 reads SYDVKM. V shed 3 bases and J shed 3 bases, with 12 bases lying between them.

This clonotype was detected many times. V and J are TRBV20-1 and TRBJ2-3; 8 bases are a match to TRBD2. CDR3 length equals 14 residues. The V and J ends lost 7 bases and 4 bases, in that order; junction bases with no gene match: 10. Germline CDR1 DFQATT, CDR2 SNEGSKA (reference sequence). The CDR3 here is CSDGVAGMSDTQYF. For the CDR3, the DNA is TGCAGTGATGGTGTAGCGGGAATGTCAGATACGCAGTATTTT.